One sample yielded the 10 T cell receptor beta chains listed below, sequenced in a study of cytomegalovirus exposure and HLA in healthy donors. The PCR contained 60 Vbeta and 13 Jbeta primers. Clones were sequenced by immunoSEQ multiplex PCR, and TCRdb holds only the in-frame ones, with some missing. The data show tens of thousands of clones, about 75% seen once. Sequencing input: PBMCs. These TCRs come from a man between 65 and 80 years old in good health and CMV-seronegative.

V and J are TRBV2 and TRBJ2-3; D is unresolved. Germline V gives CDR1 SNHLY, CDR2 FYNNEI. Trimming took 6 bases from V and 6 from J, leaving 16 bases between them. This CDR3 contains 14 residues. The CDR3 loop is CASSLALARDTQYF. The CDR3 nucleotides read TGTGCCAGCAGCCTCGCCTTGGCCAGGGATACGCAGTATTTT.

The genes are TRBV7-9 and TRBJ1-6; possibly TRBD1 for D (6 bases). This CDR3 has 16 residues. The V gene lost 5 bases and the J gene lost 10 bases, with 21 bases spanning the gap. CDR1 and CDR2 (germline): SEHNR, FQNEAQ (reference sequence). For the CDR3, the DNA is TGTGCCAGCAGCCCCAGCCCAGACAGGCATCGATCACCCCTCCACTTT. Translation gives CASSPSPDRHRSPLHF.

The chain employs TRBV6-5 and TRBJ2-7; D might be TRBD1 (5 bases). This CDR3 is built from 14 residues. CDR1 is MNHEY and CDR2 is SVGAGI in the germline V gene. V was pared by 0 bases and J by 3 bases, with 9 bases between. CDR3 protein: CASSYSTGFYEQYF. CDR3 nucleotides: TGTGCCAGCAGTTACTCTACAGGTTTCTACGAGCAGTACTTC.

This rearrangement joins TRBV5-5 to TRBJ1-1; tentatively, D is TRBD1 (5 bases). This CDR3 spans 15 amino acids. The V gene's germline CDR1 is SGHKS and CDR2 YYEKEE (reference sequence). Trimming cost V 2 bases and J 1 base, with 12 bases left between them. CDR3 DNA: TGTGCCAGCAGCTTATTTGGGGCATCGAACACTGAAGCTTTCTTT. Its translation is CASSLFGASNTEAFF.

Written as DNA, the CDR3 is TGCGCCAGCAGCTTGGGGACAGGGTGGACCTACGAGCAGTACTTC. Translated: CASSLGTGWTYEQYF. The V gene is TRBV5-1, the J gene TRBJ2-7; TRBD1 agrees at 8 bases. V shed 0 bases and J 2 bases; nucleotides not matched to a gene: 4. The CDR3 totals 15 residues. Per germline, CDR1 SGHRS and CDR2 YFSETQ.

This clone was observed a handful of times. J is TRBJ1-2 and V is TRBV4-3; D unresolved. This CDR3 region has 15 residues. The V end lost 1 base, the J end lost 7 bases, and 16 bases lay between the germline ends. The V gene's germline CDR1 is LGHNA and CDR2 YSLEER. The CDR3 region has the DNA TGCGCCAGCAGCCAAGGGGGAGGGCTACCGTCTGGCTACACCTTC. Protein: CASSQGGGLPSGYTF.

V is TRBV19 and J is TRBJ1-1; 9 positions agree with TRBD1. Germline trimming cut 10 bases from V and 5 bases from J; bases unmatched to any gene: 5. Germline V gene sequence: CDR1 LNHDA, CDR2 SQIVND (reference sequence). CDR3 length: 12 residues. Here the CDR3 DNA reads TGTGCCACCCTACAGGGGGCTACTGAAGCTTTCTTT. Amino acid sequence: CATLQGATEAFF.

The CDR3 loop reads CASSWGGRDSNQPQHF. The CDR3 DNA is TGTGCCAGCAGCTGGGGGGGGAGGGATAGCAATCAGCCCCAGCATTTT. This chain links TRBV5-8 with TRBJ1-5, with D maybe TRBD1 (5 bases). This CDR3 has 16 residues. The ends were cut back, 3 bases at V and 0 bases at J, with 13 bases in the middle. Germline V gene sequence: CDR1 SGHTS, CDR2 YDEGEE.

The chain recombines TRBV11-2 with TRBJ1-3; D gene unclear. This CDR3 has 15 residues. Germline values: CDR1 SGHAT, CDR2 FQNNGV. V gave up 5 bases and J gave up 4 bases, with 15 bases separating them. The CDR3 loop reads CASSRNRGVGNTIYF. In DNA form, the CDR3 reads TGTGCCAGCAGCCGTAATCGCGGGGTCGGAAACACCATATATTTT.

CDR3 amino acids: CATSLERYEGNTIYF. In nucleotides, the CDR3 is TGTGCCACCAGCCTCGAGAGATATGAGGGAAACACCATATATTTT. This chain joins TRBV15 and TRBJ1-3; D not resolved. This CDR3 has 15 residues. V gave up 5 bases and J gave up 4 bases, with 15 bases separating them. Germline loops: CDR1 LNHNV, CDR2 YYDKDF (reference sequence). The variable domain in full, completed from reference TRBV15 and TRBJ1-3, reads DAMVIQNPRYQVTQFGKPVTLSCSQTLNHNVMYWYQQKSSQAPKLLFHYYDKDFNNEADTPDNFQSRRPNTSFCFLDIRSPGLGDTAMYLCATSLERYEGNTIYFGEGSWLTVV.